The 26 T cell receptor beta chains below were found in one sample sequenced in a study of blood T cells in healthy people across ages. Primers used in a second PCR of roughly 7 to 12 cycles were a sample-barcoded 5' primer and a J-beta primer mix. TCRdb re-called the 5' RACE reads through MiXCR, storing one row per CDR3 protein. This table holds 600,000 to 1,000,000 distinct CDR3 sequences, about three fifths found once. Sequences were obtained from blood. The receptors derive from a man aged 30-40 years in good health.

CDR3 loop: CASSQDFTGPSYGYTF. CDR3 DNA sequence: TGTGCCAGCAGCCAAGATTTTACAGGGCCAAGCTATGGCTACACCTTC. The chain uses TRBV3-1 and TRBJ1-2; the D gene is possibly TRBD1 (6 bases). The CDR3 has 16 residues. V was shortened by 0 bases and J by 4 bases, with 15 bases between the two germline ends. The germline gives CDR1 LGHDT, CDR2 YNNKEL (reference sequence).

The J gene is TRBJ1-2, the V gene TRBV28; D may be TRBD1 (5 bases). The CDR3 has 15 amino acids. Trimming cost V 5 bases and J 4 bases, with 17 bases left between them. The germline gives CDR1 MDHEN, CDR2 SYDVKM. The CDR3 sequence is CASSISSGRGYGYTF. CDR3 in DNA: TGTGCCAGCAGTATTTCCTCAGGGAGAGGCTATGGCTACACCTTC.

The V and J genes are TRBV18 and TRBJ1-4; 8 nucleotides line up with TRBD1. This CDR3 is 14 amino acids long. V lost 3 bases and J lost 8; bases outside the gene matches: 5. Germline lookup yields CDR1 KGHSH and CDR2 LQKENI. This CDR3 reads CASSPPTGEEKLFF. The DNA for the CDR3 is TGTGCCAGCTCACCTCCGACAGGGGAGGAAAAACTGTTTTTT.

This clonotype has a handful of counts. The chain has TRBV24-1 and TRBJ2-2; D possibly uses TRBD1 or TRBD2 (5 bases each). The length of the CDR3 is 16 residues. Trimming removed 1 base at V and 5 bases at J, with 13 bases between. Germline V gives CDR1 KGHDR, CDR2 SFDVKD. CDR3 bases: TGTGCCACCAGTGATTTTGGGACCCGAGGGACCGGGGAGCTGTTTTTT. Protein: CATSDFGTRGTGELFF.

This clonotype was seen a handful of times. V is TRBV2 and J is TRBJ1-6; 8 bases are shared with TRBD1. The CDR3 contains 15 residues. Germline V CDR1 and CDR2: SNHLY, FYNNEI. V lost 3 bases to trimming and J lost 8 bases; unmatched junction nucleotides: 6. The CDR3 here is CASSDATGGDSPLHF. The CDR3 DNA follows: TGTGCCAGCAGTGATGCTACAGGGGGGGATTCACCCCTCCACTTT. Variable domain in full (rest from reference TRBV2 and TRBJ1-6): EPEVTQTPSHQVTQMGQEVILRCVPISNHLYFYWYRQILGQKVEFLVSFYNNEISEKSEIFDDQFSVERPDGSNFTLKIRSTKLEDSAMYFCASSDATGGDSPLHFGNGTRLTVT.

The gene calls are TRBV20-1 and TRBJ2-6, with no clear D. Trimming shortened V by 6 bases and J by 0 bases, and 9 bases separated the two germline ends. The CDR3 has 14 amino acids. Germline assignment: CDR1 DFQATT and CDR2 SNEGSKA (reference sequence). The CDR3 coding sequence is TGCAGTGCCAGCCTGAACTCTGGGGCCAACGTCCTGACTTTC. This translates into CSASLNSGANVLTF.

The rearrangement joins TRBV7-9 to TRBJ2-5; D possibly corresponds to TRBD2 (6 bases). Germline loops: CDR1 SEHNR, CDR2 FQNEAQ (reference sequence). V was cut by 1 base and J by 5 bases, with 14 bases left in between. The CDR3 length is 15 residues. The CDR3 bases are TGTGCCAGCAGCTTAGTTAGCCACCGGGGGGAGACCCAGTACTTC. This codes for CASSLVSHRGETQYF.

A note on this clonotype: This may come from a read error, since a much larger clone is one base off. This chain links TRBV7-2 with TRBJ2-3; D possibly corresponds to TRBD1 (6 bases). The CDR3 covers 14 residues. Germline V gene lookup returns CDR1 SGHTA and CDR2 FQGNSA. V gave up 5 bases and J gave up 2 bases, with 11 bases separating them. DNA for the CDR3: TGTGCCAGCAGCGTAGGACAGAACACAGATACGCAGTATTTT. Translating it yields CASSVGQNTDTQYF.

Regarding this clonotype: A much larger clone is a single base away; this may be a read error. The chain joins TRBV3-1 to TRBJ2-5; perhaps TRBD2 as D (5 bases). The CDR3 sequence is 13 residues long. Germline V gives CDR1 LGHDT, CDR2 YNNKEL (reference sequence). Trimming cost V 2 bases and J 11 bases, with 15 bases left between them. The CDR3 is CASSQRPAWEQYF. The CDR3 nucleotides read TGTGCCAGCAGCCAACGTCCCGCTTGGGAGCAGTACTTC.

This clonotype was counted a few times. The chain couples TRBV29-1 to TRBJ1-1; 7 nucleotides match TRBD1. This CDR3 region has 11 residues. V shed 4 bases, J shed 7 bases, and the junction held 3 bases outside the gene matches. Per the germline V gene, CDR1 is SQVTM and CDR2 is ANQGSEA. The CDR3 sequence: CSVGGGGEAFF. In nucleotides, the CDR3 is TGCAGCGTTGGAGGGGGCGGTGAAGCTTTCTTT.

V gene TRBV5-1 combines with J gene TRBJ2-7; 9 nucleotides align to TRBD1. CDR3 length: 14 amino acids. Germline V lookup: CDR1 SGHRS, CDR2 YFSETQ. The J segment lost 3 bases and the V segment lost 3 bases, leaving 4 bases of the junction unmatched. The CDR3: CASSSGTGIYEQYF. The CDR3 DNA reads TGCGCCAGCAGCTCCGGGACAGGGATCTACGAGCAGTACTTC.

The CDR3 sequence: CASSQELPGPGQGGNEQFF. The CDR3 nucleotides are TGCGCCAGCAGCCAAGAACTTCCCGGACCGGGACAGGGTGGAAATGAGCAGTTCTTC. The V call is TRBV4-3, the J call TRBJ2-1; 9 bases are a match to TRBD1. Trimming took 0 bases from V and 7 from J; bases not matched to a gene: 16. The V gene's germline CDR1 is LGHNA and CDR2 YSLEER. The CDR3 sequence is 19 residues long.

The genes are TRBV4-3 and TRBJ1-5; no clear D. The CDR3 extends over 18 amino acids. CDR1 LGHNA and CDR2 YSLEER come from the germline V gene. V was cut by 0 bases and J by 0 bases, with 15 bases left in between. The CDR3 DNA is TGCGCCAGCAGCCAAGATATGGCTTGGGGAAATAGCAATCAGCCCCAGCATTTT. Residues: CASSQDMAWGNSNQPQHF.

The table lists this clonotype with a few counts. The chain has TRBV20-1 and TRBJ1-1, with D possibly TRBD1 on 5 matching bases. Trimming took 2 bases from V and 4 from J, leaving 14 bases between them. In germline, CDR1 is DFQATT, CDR2 SNEGSKA (reference sequence). The CDR3 has 14 amino acids. As DNA, the CDR3 is TGCAGTGCTAGACAGGGAGGAGGCTTCACTGAAGCTTTCTTT. It is translated as CSARQGGGFTEAFF.

The table lists this clonotype with a count of one. The V call is TRBV10-3, the J call TRBJ2-1; D is perhaps TRBD2 (5 bases). The germline gives CDR1 ENHRY, CDR2 SYGVKD. The length of the CDR3 is 13 residues. V shed 1 base and J shed 6 bases, with 7 bases lying between them. CDR3 DNA sequence: TGTGCCATCAGTGAGTTTCGGGGCAATGAGCAGTTCTTC. Translating it yields CAISEFRGNEQFF.

This clonotype came up a few times. V usage is TRBV29-1 and J usage is TRBJ1-4; D gene uncertain. The CDR3 consists of 11 residues. Per germline, CDR1 SQVTM and CDR2 ANQGSEA. V gave up 7 bases and J gave up 5 bases, with 8 bases separating them. Here the CDR3 DNA reads TGCAGCGGGAGACGGAATGAAAAACTGTTTTTT. Encoded protein: CSGRRNEKLFF.

This clonotype appeared a single time. The chain has TRBV28 and TRBJ1-1; possible D gene TRBD1, 5 bases. Germline assignment: CDR1 MDHEN and CDR2 SYDVKM. There are 14 residues in the CDR3. Trimming shortened V by 8 bases and J by 4 bases, and 17 bases separated the two germline ends. CDR3 region: CASPPSRGSTEAFF. The DNA of the CDR3 is TGTGCCAGCCCACCTAGTCGGGGGTCCACTGAAGCTTTCTTT.

This clonotype was observed a single time. The chain joins TRBV28 to TRBJ1-2; no firm D call. Germline loops: CDR1 MDHEN, CDR2 SYDVKM. This CDR3 is built from 13 residues. The germline V and J ends were trimmed by 7 bases and 2 bases, with 11 bases remaining between them. CDR3 sequence: CASTPLRNYGYTF. In nucleotides, the CDR3 is TGTGCCAGCACCCCACTCAGGAACTATGGCTACACCTTC.

The chain recombines TRBV6-6 with TRBJ1-2; D is uncertain. Deletions cut 0 bases from V and 4 bases from J, with 18 bases between. Germline CDR1 is MNHNY and CDR2 is SVGAGI (reference sequence). The length of the CDR3 is 17 residues. The chain's CDR3 is CASSYSEAVGISYGYTF. The CDR3 DNA sequence: TGTGCCAGCAGTTACTCGGAAGCGGTGGGAATATCCTATGGCTACACCTTC.

The chain couples TRBV29-1 to TRBJ2-5; D is unclear. Germline CDR1 is SQVTM and CDR2 is ANQGSEA. The CDR3 consists of 14 residues. Deletions cut 0 bases from V and 0 bases from J, with 8 bases between. CDR3 in DNA: TGCAGCGTTGAAGATCCAAACCACCAAGAGACCCAGTACTTC. Translated, it gives CSVEDPNHQETQYF.

CDR3 nucleotide sequence: TGTGCCAGCAGCTCCTATGGGGGGGGTTACAATGAGCAGTTCTTC. As protein: CASSSYGGGYNEQFF. The chain joins TRBV7-2 to TRBJ2-1; TRBD2 matches 7 bases. The CDR3 is 15 residues long. Germline V gene data show CDR1 as SGHTA and CDR2 as FQGNSA. V trimming: 4 bases; J trimming: 4 bases; junction bases outside the gene matches: 7.

The V gene is TRBV4-2, the J gene TRBJ1-2; D is undetermined. V was cut by 1 base and J by 11 bases, with 14 bases left in between. CDR1 LGHNA and CDR2 YNFKEQ come from the germline V gene. The CDR3 runs 13 residues. This CDR3 is CASSQVQESQYTF. DNA of the CDR3: TGTGCCAGCAGCCAAGTCCAGGAGAGTCAGTACACCTTC.

The V and J genes are TRBV29-1 and TRBJ2-5, with TRBD2 matching 13 bases. The V and J ends lost 6 bases and 5 bases, in that order; junction bases with no gene match: 15. The CDR3 runs 17 residues. The V gene's germline CDR1 is SQVTM and CDR2 ANQGSEA. The CDR3 nucleotides read TGCAGCGTCGGTACCTCTTGGACTAGCGGGAGTCGGGAGACCCAGTACTTC. This translates into CSVGTSWTSGSRETQYF.

This clonotype occurred once. The CDR3 DNA reads TGCGCCAGCAGCTTGGGGTCAGGGGGGGCCAACGTCCTGACTTTC. Its translation: CASSLGSGGANVLTF. The V gene is TRBV5-1, the J gene TRBJ2-6, with D possibly matching TRBD1 (5 bases). Germline V gene lookup returns CDR1 SGHRS and CDR2 YFSETQ. V was cut by 0 bases and J by 4 bases, with 8 bases left in between. The length of the CDR3 is 15 residues.

The chain joins TRBV20-1 to TRBJ2-1; the D is unclear. The V gene's germline CDR1 is DFQATT and CDR2 SNEGSKA (reference sequence). CDR3 size: 15 residues. V shed 2 bases and J shed 0 bases, with 11 bases lying between them. The CDR3 region is CSARSDVISYNEQFF. In nucleotides, the CDR3 is TGCAGTGCTAGATCCGACGTGATCTCCTACAATGAGCAGTTCTTC.

This clonotype was found a few times. This rearrangement joins TRBV7-6 to TRBJ2-5; maybe TRBD2 (5 bases). V shed 2 bases and J shed 5 bases, with 12 bases lying between them. CDR3 size: 14 residues. The germline CDR1 and CDR2 sequences are SGHVS and FNYEAQ. The CDR3 protein is CASSLKSGRETQYF. The CDR3 nucleotides are TGTGCCAGCAGCTTAAAAAGCGGTCGGGAGACCCAGTACTTC.